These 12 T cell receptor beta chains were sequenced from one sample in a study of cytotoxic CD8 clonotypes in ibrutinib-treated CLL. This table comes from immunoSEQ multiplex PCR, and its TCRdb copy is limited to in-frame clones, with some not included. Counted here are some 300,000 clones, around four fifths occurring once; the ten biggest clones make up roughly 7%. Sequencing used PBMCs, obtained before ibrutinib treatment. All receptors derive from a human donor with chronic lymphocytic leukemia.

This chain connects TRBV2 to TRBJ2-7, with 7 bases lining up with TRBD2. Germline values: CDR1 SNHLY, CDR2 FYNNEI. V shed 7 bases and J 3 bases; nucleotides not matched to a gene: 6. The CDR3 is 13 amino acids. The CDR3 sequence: CASTPRGDYEQYF. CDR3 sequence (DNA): TGTGCCAGCACCCCTCGGGGGGACTACGAGCAGTACTTC.

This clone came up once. CDR3 sequence reads: CAAPGPASYEQYF. The CDR3 DNA is TGTGCCGCTCCGGGACCGGCCTCCTACGAGCAGTACTTC. The rearrangement uses TRBV30 and TRBJ2-7; D is tentatively TRBD1 or TRBD2 (5 bases each). Trimming stripped 8 bases from V and 0 bases from J, with 14 bases between. The length of the CDR3 is 13 residues. The germline V gene has CDR1 GTSNPN and CDR2 SVGIG (reference sequence).

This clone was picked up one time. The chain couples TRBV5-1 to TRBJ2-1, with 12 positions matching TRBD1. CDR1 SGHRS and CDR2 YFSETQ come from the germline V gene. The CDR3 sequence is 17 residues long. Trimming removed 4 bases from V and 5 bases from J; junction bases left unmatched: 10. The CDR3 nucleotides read TGCGCCAGCAGCCCCCGACGGGACAGGGGGCAGAACAATGAGCAGTTCTTC. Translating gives CASSPRRDRGQNNEQFF.

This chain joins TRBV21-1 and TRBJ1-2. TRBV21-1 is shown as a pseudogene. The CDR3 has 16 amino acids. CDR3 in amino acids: CASTLRSPSRNYGYTF. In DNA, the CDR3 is TGTGCCAGCACCCTGAGGTCGCCGAGTCGTAACTATGGCTACACCTTC.

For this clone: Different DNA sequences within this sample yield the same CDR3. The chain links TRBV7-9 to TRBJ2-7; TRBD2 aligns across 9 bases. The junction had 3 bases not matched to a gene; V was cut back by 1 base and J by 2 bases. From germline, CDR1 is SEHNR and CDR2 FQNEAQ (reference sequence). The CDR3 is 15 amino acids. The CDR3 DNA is TGTGCCAGCAGCTTAGGAGCGGGAGGTCCCTACGAGCAGTACTTC. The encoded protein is CASSLGAGGPYEQYF.

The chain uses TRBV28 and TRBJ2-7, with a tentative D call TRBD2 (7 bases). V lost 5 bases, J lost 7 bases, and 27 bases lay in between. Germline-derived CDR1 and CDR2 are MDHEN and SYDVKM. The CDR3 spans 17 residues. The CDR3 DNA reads TGTGCCAGCAGTCCGGCCCGGCTAGGGGGAGGGCCCTGGGAGCAGTACTTC. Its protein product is CASSPARLGGGPWEQYF.

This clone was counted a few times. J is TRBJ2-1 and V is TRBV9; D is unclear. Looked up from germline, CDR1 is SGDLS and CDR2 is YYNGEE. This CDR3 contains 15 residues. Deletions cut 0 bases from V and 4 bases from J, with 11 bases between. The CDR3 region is CASSVGQRHYNEQFF. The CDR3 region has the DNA TGTGCCAGCAGCGTAGGTCAGCGCCATTACAATGAGCAGTTCTTC.

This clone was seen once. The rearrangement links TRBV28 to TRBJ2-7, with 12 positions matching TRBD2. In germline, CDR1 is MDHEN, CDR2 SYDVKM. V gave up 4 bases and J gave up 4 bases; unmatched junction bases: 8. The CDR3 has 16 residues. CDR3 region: CASSSSGLAGLYEQYF. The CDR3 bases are TGTGCCAGCAGTTCCTCGGGACTAGCGGGCTTATACGAGCAGTACTTC. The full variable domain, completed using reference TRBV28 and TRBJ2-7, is DVKVTQSSRYLVKRTGEKVFLECVQDMDHENMFWYRQDPGLGLRLIYFSYDVKMKEKGDIPEGYSVSREKKERFSLILESASTNQTSMYLCASSSSGLAGLYEQYFGPGTRLTVT.

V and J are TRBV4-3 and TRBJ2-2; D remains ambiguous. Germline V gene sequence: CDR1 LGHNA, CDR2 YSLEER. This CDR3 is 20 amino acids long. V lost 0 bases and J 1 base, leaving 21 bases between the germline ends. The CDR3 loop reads CASSQDFGVEERGNTGELFF. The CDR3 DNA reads TGCGCCAGCAGCCAAGATTTTGGGGTCGAGGAGCGCGGGAACACCGGGGAGCTGTTTTTT.

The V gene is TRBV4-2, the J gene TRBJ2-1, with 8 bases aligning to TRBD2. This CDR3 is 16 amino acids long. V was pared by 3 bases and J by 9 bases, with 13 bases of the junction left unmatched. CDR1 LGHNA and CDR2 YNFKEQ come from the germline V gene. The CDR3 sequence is CASSHLAGAGGGEQFF. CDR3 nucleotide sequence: TGTGCCAGCAGCCATCTGGCTGGGGCGGGAGGCGGTGAGCAGTTCTTC.

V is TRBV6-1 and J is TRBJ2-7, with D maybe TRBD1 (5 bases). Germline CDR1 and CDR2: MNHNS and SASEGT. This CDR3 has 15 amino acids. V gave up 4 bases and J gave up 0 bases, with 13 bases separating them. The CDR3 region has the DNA TGTGCCAGCAGTGGTGAAAGGGGATACTCCTACGAGCAGTACTTC. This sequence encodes CASSGERGYSYEQYF.

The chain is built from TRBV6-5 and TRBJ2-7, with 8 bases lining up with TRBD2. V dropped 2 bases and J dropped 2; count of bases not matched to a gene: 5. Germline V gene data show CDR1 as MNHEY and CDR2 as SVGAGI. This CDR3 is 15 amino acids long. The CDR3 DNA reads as TGTGCCAGCAGTTACCAGACTAGCGCGACCTACGAGCAGTACTTC. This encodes CASSYQTSATYEQYF.